Below are 32 T cell receptor beta chains sequenced from a single sample in a study of PD-1 blockade in mismatch repair-deficient tumors. The antigens of these receptors remain unknown. Time point denoted: roughly ten-day in vitro stimulation with candidate neoantigen peptide 6. TCRdb's table, derived via immunoSEQ multiplex PCR, lists solely in-frame clones and lacks some. The table has about 14,000 clones, around 83% seen once. Here the sequenced sample was cells cultured in vitro, taken from a patient treated with pembrolizumab. The receptors derive from an adult with mismatch repair-deficient cancer.

The rearrangement joins TRBV2 to TRBJ2-1, with a possible D match to TRBD1 (5 bases). Trimming cost V 0 bases and J 7 bases, with 7 bases left between them. Germline CDR1 reads SNHLY; CDR2 reads FYNNEI. The CDR3 totals 13 residues. This CDR3 is CASSEARDNEQFF. The CDR3 DNA reads TGTGCCAGCAGTGAAGCCAGGGATAATGAGCAGTTCTTC.

This clone was picked up one time. The CDR3 sequence: CASSQTGLNTEAFF. The CDR3 DNA sequence: TGTGCCAGCAGTCAGACAGGGCTGAACACTGAAGCTTTCTTT. V and J are TRBV2 and TRBJ1-1; 7 bases line up with TRBD1. With V trimmed by 5 bases and J by 0 bases, 3 bases remained unmatched. The CDR3 covers 14 residues. In germline, CDR1 is SNHLY, CDR2 FYNNEI.

The chain joins TRBV30 to TRBJ2-7; D is uncertain. V was trimmed by 0 bases and J by 5 bases, leaving 8 bases between them. From germline, CDR1 is GTSNPN and CDR2 SVGIG (reference sequence). This CDR3 spans 12 amino acids. CDR3 protein: CAWSVSVHEQYF. The CDR3, as DNA: TGTGCCTGGAGTGTTTCGGTGCACGAGCAGTACTTC.

The chain recombines TRBV18 with TRBJ2-7; TRBD2 agrees at 8 bases. J was trimmed by 2 bases and V by 4 bases; bases with no gene match: 4. This CDR3 has 14 residues. Looked up from germline, CDR1 is KGHSH and CDR2 is LQKENI. The CDR3: CASSLAGQAYEQYF. The CDR3 DNA is TGTGCCAGCTCACTAGCGGGACAAGCCTACGAGCAGTACTTC.

This rearrangement joins TRBV6-5 to TRBJ2-7; TRBD2 matches at 7 bases. CDR3 length: 14 amino acids. Trimming took 2 bases from V and 9 from J; bases not matched to a gene: 10. Germline V lookup: CDR1 MNHEY, CDR2 SVGAGI. The CDR3 nucleotides are TGTGCCAGCAGTTACGACGGGAGGCCACGGGGGCAGTACTTC. Protein: CASSYDGRPRGQYF.

The CDR3 nucleotides read TGTGCCAGCTCACCAATGAGCGGGACCCCCTACGAGCAGTACTTC. Translation gives CASSPMSGTPYEQYF. The gene calls are TRBV18 and TRBJ2-7, with TRBD2 matching 7 bases. Germline CDR1 and CDR2: KGHSH and LQKENI. The CDR3 spans 15 residues. The V and J ends lost 2 bases and 2 bases, in that order; junction bases with no gene match: 6.

This clone showed up just a few times. The CDR3 DNA sequence: TGTGCCAGCAGTCTATTTAGCTCTGGAAACACCATATATTTT. It codes for CASSLFSSGNTIYF. The V gene is TRBV25-1, the J gene TRBJ1-3; D uncertain. The ends were cut back, 5 bases at V and 0 bases at J, with 8 bases in the middle. Germline CDR1 and CDR2: MGHDK and SYGVNS. The CDR3 extends over 14 amino acids.

The chain combines TRBV6-1 with TRBJ1-2, with D uncertain. The CDR3 covers 13 residues. Trimming cost V 3 bases and J 4 bases, with 9 bases left between them. Germline V lookup: CDR1 MNHNS, CDR2 SASEGT. CDR3 bases: TGTGCCAGCAGTGATAACGGCCTCTATGGCTACACCTTC. It codes for CASSDNGLYGYTF.

The CDR3 region has the DNA TGCGCCAGCAGTGAGCTCCGGGGAAATGAGCAGTTCTTC. Translation: CASSELRGNEQFF. The gene calls are TRBV10-1 and TRBJ2-1, with D tentatively TRBD2 (5 bases). V was cut by 2 bases and J by 7 bases, with 9 bases left in between. In germline, CDR1 is WNHNN, CDR2 SYGVQD (reference sequence). CDR3 length: 13 residues.

V usage is TRBV7-3 and J usage is TRBJ2-1; D ambiguous. The germline V gene has CDR1 SGHTA and CDR2 FQGTGA. Between the trimmed V and J ends, which lost 2 bases and 8 bases, there was a span of 1 base. CDR3 length: 10 residues. The CDR3 nucleotides read TGTGCCAGCAGCTTAGATGAGCAGTTCTTC. Its translation is CASSLDEQFF.

J is TRBJ2-3 and V is TRBV9; 15 nucleotides agree with TRBD2. Trimming at V came to 3 bases and at J to 2 bases, leaving 4 bases not matched to a gene. This CDR3 has 17 amino acids. The germline V gene has CDR1 SGDLS and CDR2 YYNGEE. The CDR3 bases are TGTGCCAGCAGCGCCGGGACTAGCGGGAGGTCCACAGATACGCAGTATTTT. Translation gives CASSAGTSGRSTDTQYF.

The J gene is TRBJ1-1, the V gene TRBV19; D is possibly TRBD1 (5 bases). The CDR3 extends over 14 amino acids. The V end was cut by 5 bases, the J end by 0 bases, with 10 bases between. Germline CDR1 and CDR2: LNHDA and SQIVND (reference sequence). The CDR3 region is CASSARDLNTEAFF. CDR3 nucleotide sequence: TGTGCCAGTAGTGCCAGGGACCTGAACACTGAAGCTTTCTTT.

This rearrangement joins TRBV11-3 to TRBJ1-4, with D possibly being TRBD1 (6 bases). Trimming left V 3 bases short and J 8 bases short, with 13 bases between. This CDR3 region has 14 residues. The germline V gene has CDR1 SGHNT and CDR2 YENEEA. The CDR3 nucleotides are TGTGCCAGCAGCTTCGGGTCAGGGGAAGAAAAACTGTTTTTT. Its translation: CASSFGSGEEKLFF.

This chain links TRBV6-6 with TRBJ1-5, with 7 bases matching TRBD1. This CDR3 has 15 amino acids. J gave up 2 bases and V 2 bases, and 3 bases lay outside the gene matches. Germline loops: CDR1 MNHNY, CDR2 SVGAGI (reference sequence). For the CDR3, the DNA is TGTGCCAGCAGTTACGACAGGGCGGGCAATCAGCCCCAGCATTTT. Its translation is CASSYDRAGNQPQHF.

J is TRBJ1-5 and V is TRBV27, with D possibly being TRBD1 (5 bases). The CDR3 extends over 14 amino acids. In germline, CDR1 is MNHEY, CDR2 SMNVEV (reference sequence). Trimming took off 2 bases at V and 5 bases at J, with 10 bases between the two ends. As DNA, the CDR3 is TGTGCCAGCAGTTTACTAACAGGAGATCAGCCCCAGCATTTT. Its protein product is CASSLLTGDQPQHF.

This sequence joins TRBV18 and TRBJ1-1; no firm D call. V lost 3 bases and J lost 0, with 11 bases in between. The CDR3 is 15 amino acids. Germline V gene data show CDR1 as KGHSH and CDR2 as LQKENI. The CDR3 sequence: CASSPNRVLNTEAFF. DNA for the CDR3: TGTGCCAGCTCACCTAACAGAGTATTGAACACTGAAGCTTTCTTT.

The rearrangement links TRBV9 to TRBJ2-1; unclear D gene. This CDR3 is 11 amino acids long. V was clipped by 8 bases and J by 1 base, with 4 bases between them. From germline, CDR1 is SGDLS and CDR2 YYNGEE. In DNA form, the CDR3 reads TGTGCCAGTGAGTCCTACAATGAGCAGTTCTTC. Translated, it gives CASESYNEQFF. The whole variable domain, remainder taken from reference TRBV9 and TRBJ2-1, is DSGVTQTPKHLITATGQRVTLRCSPRSGDLSVYWYQQSLDQGLQFLIQYYNGEERAKGNILERFSAQQFPDLHSELNLSSLELGDSALYFCASESYNEQFFGPGTRLTVL.

This sequence joins TRBV5-1 and TRBJ1-6; tentative D call: TRBD1 (6 bases). V dropped 4 bases and J dropped 6 bases, with 14 bases sitting between them. CDR3 size: 15 residues. Germline V CDR1 and CDR2: SGHRS, YFSETQ. The CDR3 sequence is CASSPRVGANSPLHF. CDR3 bases: TGCGCCAGCAGCCCGCGGGTGGGGGCTAATTCACCCCTCCACTTT.

This sequence joins TRBV27 and TRBJ1-1; the D gene is possibly TRBD1 (6 bases). This CDR3 has 14 residues. Germline V lookup: CDR1 MNHEY, CDR2 SMNVEV (reference sequence). The V and J ends lost 3 bases and 5 bases respectively, with 13 bases between them. CDR3 region: CASSFATGETEAFF. The DNA for the CDR3 is TGTGCCAGCAGTTTTGCGACAGGAGAAACTGAAGCTTTCTTT.

The V call is TRBV7-2, the J call TRBJ2-7; 8 bases align to TRBD2. The length of the CDR3 is 14 residues. Germline assignment: CDR1 SGHTA and CDR2 FQGNSA. V lost 2 bases, J lost 7 bases, and 7 bases stayed unmatched. The CDR3 reads CASSLTPRGGEQYF. The CDR3 coding sequence is TGTGCCAGCAGCTTAACGCCCCGGGGGGGGGAGCAGTACTTC.

Written as DNA, the CDR3 is TGTGCCAGTAGTATTGGTACAGATACGCAGTATTTT. Translating it yields CASSIGTDTQYF. The chain couples TRBV19 to TRBJ2-3; D gene unclear. V lost 3 bases to trimming and J lost 3 bases, with 4 bases between them. The CDR3 is 12 residues long. Germline V gene sequence: CDR1 LNHDA, CDR2 SQIVND (reference sequence).

This clone was picked up one time. The chain carries TRBV9 and TRBJ2-3; TRBD1 aligns across 11 bases. Germline V gives CDR1 SGDLS, CDR2 YYNGEE. The CDR3 sequence is 15 residues long. V shed 2 bases and J 7 bases; nucleotides not matched to a gene: 6. The CDR3 DNA sequence: TGTGCCAGCAGCGTGCAGGGACAGGGGGGAAATACGCAGTATTTT. Translated: CASSVQGQGGNTQYF.

The chain's CDR3 is CASSWGGTQYF. In DNA, the CDR3 is TGTGCCAGCAGTTGGGGTGGTACGCAGTATTTT. The chain couples TRBV27 to TRBJ2-3; D uncertain. V shed 4 bases and J shed 8 bases, with 7 bases lying between them. The CDR3 is made up of 11 amino acids. Per the germline V gene, CDR1 is MNHEY and CDR2 is SMNVEV (reference sequence).

J is TRBJ1-5 and V is TRBV29-1; D call uncertain. This CDR3 is built from 13 residues. V dropped 7 bases and J dropped 5 bases, with 15 bases sitting between them. CDR1 SQVTM and CDR2 ANQGSEA come from the germline V gene. The CDR3 DNA sequence: TGCAGCGCCGAAGACGGTGGAGATCAGCCCCAGCATTTT. Its protein is CSAEDGGDQPQHF. Using reference TRBV29-1 and TRBJ1-5 for the parts outside the CDR3, the full variable domain is SAVISQKPSRDICQRGTSLTIQCQVDSQVTMMFWYRQQPGQSLTLIATANQGSEATYESGFVIDKFPISRPNLTFSTLTVSNMSPEDSSIYLCSAEDGGDQPQHFGDGTRLSIL.

The V and J genes are TRBV5-1 and TRBJ2-3, with D tentatively TRBD1 or TRBD2 (6 bases each). The CDR3 spans 14 residues. CDR1 and CDR2 (germline): SGHRS, YFSETQ. V was cut by 2 bases and J by 8 bases, with 15 bases left in between. The DNA of the CDR3 is TGCGCCAGCAGCTTACAGGGAGGTCCCGCTACGCAGTATTTT. It translates to CASSLQGGPATQYF.

The V call is TRBV6-6, the J call TRBJ1-5, with D possibly TRBD1 on 5 matching bases. CDR3 size: 12 residues. From germline, CDR1 is MNHNY and CDR2 SVGAGI (reference sequence). V shed 8 bases and J shed 7 bases, with 12 bases lying between them. The CDR3 coding sequence is TGTGCCAGCCAATCCCGGGGCCAGCCCCAGCATTTT. Translation gives CASQSRGQPQHF.

This clone came up once. V and J are TRBV5-4 and TRBJ2-5, with 11 bases aligning to TRBD2. Looked up from germline, CDR1 is SGHNT and CDR2 is YYREEE (reference sequence). J gave up 4 bases and V 4 bases, and 6 bases lay outside the gene matches. CDR3 length: 15 residues. The CDR3 spells CASSKTSGTGETQYF. CDR3 nucleotides: TGTGCCAGCAGCAAGACTAGCGGGACCGGAGAGACCCAGTACTTC.

The rearrangement joins TRBV28 to TRBJ2-7, with D unresolved. This CDR3 comprises 14 residues. CDR1 MDHEN and CDR2 SYDVKM come from the germline V gene. V was trimmed by 1 base and J by 7 bases, leaving 14 bases between them. In DNA, the CDR3 is TGTGCCAGCAGTTTATCCTCCACCGCCGGGGAGCAGTACTTC. Its protein is CASSLSSTAGEQYF.

About this clone: Different DNA sequences within this sample yield the same CDR3. This rearrangement joins TRBV7-3 to TRBJ1-1; D possibly corresponds to TRBD1 (6 bases). V lost 0 bases to trimming and J lost 3 bases, with 8 bases between them. CDR1 SGHTA and CDR2 FQGTGA come from the germline V gene. The CDR3 has 14 amino acids. The CDR3 here is CASSLTGGDTEAFF. The CDR3 DNA reads as TGTGCCAGCAGCTTAACAGGGGGGGACACTGAAGCTTTCTTT.

The chain couples TRBV9 to TRBJ2-5, with D unresolved. The CDR3 loop spans 13 amino acids. Per germline, CDR1 SGDLS and CDR2 YYNGEE. Trimming cost V 3 bases and J 3 bases, with 9 bases left between them. Here the CDR3 DNA reads TGTGCCAGCAGCGCCGGCAGGAAAGAGACCCAGTACTTC. Translated, it gives CASSAGRKETQYF.

This rearrangement joins TRBV2 to TRBJ2-3, with TRBD1 as a possible D gene (6 bases). V shed 8 bases and J shed 4 bases, with 10 bases lying between them. There are 12 residues in the CDR3. Germline V gene sequence: CDR1 SNHLY, CDR2 FYNNEI. The CDR3 protein is CASREGADTQYF. Here the CDR3 DNA reads TGTGCCAGCCGAGAGGGGGCAGATACGCAGTATTTT.

The chain combines TRBV18 with TRBJ2-2; maybe TRBD1 (5 bases). Deletions cut 3 bases from V and 0 bases from J, with 11 bases between. The CDR3 has 16 amino acids. The V gene's germline CDR1 is KGHSH and CDR2 LQKENI. The CDR3 loop reads CASSPGQGPNTGELFF. The CDR3 coding sequence is TGTGCCAGCTCACCCGGGCAGGGCCCGAACACCGGGGAGCTGTTTTTT.